The 8 T cell receptor beta chains below were found in one sample sequenced in a study of CD8+ T cells in alopecia areata (dated by TCRdb to between 2017 and 2018). Preparation of the library involved the immunoSEQ multiplex PCR assay. To provide template for TCR sequencing, every sample had RNA extracted and reverse transcribed into cDNA. The table was pulled from immuneACCESS by TCRdb, which kept in-frame rearrangements only. Such tables lose some clones; where checked, under half of the loss comes from unresolved V genes, and the rest has no known cause. The sample data list approximately 89,000 clones, and around 44% of these were observed just once. The ten largest clones add up to 0.79% of the sample. The sequenced sample was CD4+ T cells sorted from blood. These receptors all come from a human donor with alopecia areata.

The chain joins TRBV30 to TRBJ1-1, with D unresolved. Germline V gene data show CDR1 as GTSNPN and CDR2 as SVGIG (reference sequence). The CDR3 has 14 residues. V was trimmed by 2 bases and J by 0 bases, leaving 10 bases between them. CDR3 sequence reads: CAWSTGGLNTEAFF. CDR3 nucleotides: TGTGCCTGGAGTACCGGAGGGCTGAACACTGAAGCTTTCTTT.

This clone turned up a few times. This chain links TRBV2 with TRBJ2-4; no firm D call. The germline V gene has CDR1 SNHLY and CDR2 FYNNEI. V was shortened by 3 bases and J by 2 bases, with 11 bases between the two germline ends. This CDR3 is built from 15 residues. The DNA of the CDR3 is TGTGCCAGCAGTGAGGAATTAGGGACCAAAAACATTCAGTACTTC. Encoded protein: CASSEELGTKNIQYF.

CDR3 in amino acids: CASSVDFSREQFF. DNA for the CDR3: TGTGCCAGCAGCGTCGACTTCAGCAGGGAGCAGTTCTTC. The rearrangement links TRBV9 to TRBJ2-1; no definite D call. The CDR3 loop spans 13 amino acids. Germline loops: CDR1 SGDLS, CDR2 YYNGEE. The germline V and J ends were trimmed by 2 bases and 10 bases, with 13 bases remaining between them.

The CDR3 spells CASRSEVVTEAFF. In nucleotides, the CDR3 is TGCGCCAGCAGATCAGAAGTAGTCACTGAAGCTTTCTTT. The chain links TRBV5-1 to TRBJ1-1; no reliable D call. The CDR3 extends over 13 amino acids. Trimming removed 5 bases from V and 4 bases from J, with 12 bases in between. Germline V lookup: CDR1 SGHRS, CDR2 YFSETQ.

This chain joins TRBV20-1 and TRBJ2-7; D might be TRBD2 (7 bases). In germline, CDR1 is DFQATT, CDR2 SNEGSKA (reference sequence). The CDR3 is 11 residues long. The CDR3 nucleotides read TGCAGCGGGGGGCAAACCTACGAGCAGTACTTC. Protein product: CSGGQTYEQYF.

J is TRBJ1-2 and V is TRBV5-1, with D possibly being TRBD1 (6 bases). This CDR3 has 15 residues. CDR1 SGHRS and CDR2 YFSETQ come from the germline V gene. The germline V and J ends were trimmed by 0 bases and 5 bases, with 14 bases remaining between them. CDR3 in amino acids: CASSLDAGEGYGYTF. The CDR3 DNA sequence: TGCGCCAGCAGCTTGGATGCAGGGGAAGGATATGGCTACACCTTC. The full variable domain, with the rest looked up from reference TRBV5-1 and TRBJ1-2, is KAGVTQTPRYLIKTRGQQVTLSCSPISGHRSVSWYQQTPGQGLQFLFEYFSETQRNKGNFPGRFSGRQFSNSRSEMNVSTLELGDSALYLCASSLDAGEGYGYTFGSGTRLTVV.

This chain joins TRBV14 and TRBJ2-5, with D possibly being TRBD1 or TRBD2 (5 bases each). CDR3 length: 14 residues. The V end lost 7 bases, the J end lost 3 bases, and 15 bases lay between the germline ends. From germline, CDR1 is SGHDN and CDR2 FVKESK. Written as DNA, the CDR3 is TGTGCCAGCACCCGGGACGACTTAGAAGAGACCCAGTACTTC. Translated: CASTRDDLEETQYF.

J is TRBJ2-3 and V is TRBV10-3; D is possibly TRBD1 (5 bases). Germline CDR1 reads ENHRY; CDR2 reads SYGVKD. The CDR3 runs to 12 residues. The V and J ends lost 10 bases and 4 bases respectively, with 12 bases between them. CDR3 coding DNA: TGTGCCAGCAACACAGGAGCAGATACGCAGTATTTT. Amino acids: CASNTGADTQYF.